One T cell receptor (beta chain) is described in this entry. This clone was seen more than once but under ten times. Its specific antigen is unknown. An end of the junction differs from the germline gene, which may be a read error. CDR1 and CDR2 are read off the germline V gene as SGHRS and YFSETQ. Measured from the cysteine to the phenylalanine, the CDR3 is 12 residues long. Left in the record is the CDR3 DNA by itself, 36 bases read in frame from the first base. The entire amount of isolated RNA was reverse transcribed using the High Capacity cDNA Reverse Transcription Kit, so the sequenced TCRB transcripts were expressed ones. Deep immunoSEQ sequencing was applied to naive, central memory and regulatory T cell samples, giving an average of roughly 3.5 million total reads per sample. Sorted cells were lysed in RLT buffer, and RNA was extracted using DNase-treated RNeasy Micro or Mini kits according to cell number. Each cell subset was processed separately to prevent cross-contamination, with patient and healthy donor samples processed together. The immunoSEQ multiplex PCR was used to amplify TCRB sequences from cDNA, generating 87-bp fragments that spanned the CDR3 region. Sequencing of the amplicons was done on the Illumina HiSeq platform. As for how the authors treated the data: Synthetic template baselines were used to correct PCR bias computationally, reads within Hamming distance 2 were collapsed, and singletons that could not be merged were discarded. Reads were aligned against IMGT to assign V, D and J genes, CDR3 length and insertions or deletions at six rearrangement sites. Within each subset, clonotype counts were normalized to sorted cell number, and only after that were true diversity and Gini coefficients computed with the tcR R package. The overlap coefficient, calculated on TCRB nucleotide sequences, was used to measure repertoire sharing. Out-of-frame TCRB sequences from naive cells were analyzed as a proxy for the pre-selection repertoire. Sourced from immuneACCESS, this table was stored by TCRdb with only in-frame sequences that have V and J called. A share of the clones is absent; for the studies checked, an unresolved V gene accounts for under half, and the remainder has no known explanation. V and J calls plus clone size are reproduced from that table; the DNA served to infer D and trimming. The sample table shows more than 120,000 clones, and 8% to 13% are seen once. The ten largest clones capture under 1.5% of the sample.

The data are from a study of beta chain features in type 1 diabetes (dated by TCRdb to between 2017 and 2018). With respect to the entire study: Mean age, gender distribution, total cell number and subset yield did not differ between patients and healthy donors. A total of roughly 100 million sorted cells were examined across all samples, and the number of cells per subset was strongly correlated with RNA yield. In the study, TCRB repertoires of sorted circulating CD4+ T cell subsets from recently diagnosed type 1 diabetes patients were compared with those of matched healthy donors. Naive and central memory subsets were obtained from all 30 or so donors, but regulatory and stem cell-like memory subsets were isolated from only 8 patients and 8 healthy donors. Overall study outcomes, separate from this receptor: Because small numbers of individuals were included in the HLA sub-analyses, any influence of HLA type on TCRB rearrangement was left unresolved. Type 1 diabetes patients showed a moderate but significant shortening of TCRB CDR3 length in all four CD4+ subsets. Fewer insertions and more nucleotide deletions at VDJ recombination sites were observed in patients with type 1 diabetes, implying thymic rearrangement abnormalities. Shorter templates might have been favored by PCR, but patient and control samples were amplified and corrected together, so both groups would have been affected equally by any skew. Because cDNA rather than genomic DNA was sequenced, highly expressing activated cells could have been over-represented, although no difference in activation and CD3 levels was found between groups. Naive, central memory and regulatory TCRB repertoires appeared to be more similar among patients than among healthy donors.

From each donor, a single peripheral blood sample of approximately 110 mL on average was drawn into heparinised tubes. Using a panel that included CD45RO, CCR7, CD25, CD127, CD95 and CD27, naive, central memory, regulatory and stem cell-like memory CD4+ T cells were sorted on a BD FACSAria II. Purity was above 98% for every sorted population. Right away, PBMCs were isolated by Lymphoprep density gradient centrifugation and were stained directly, with no culture step. So that batch effects would be minimized, each experiment stained and sorted samples in pairs, pairing one healthy donor with one patient.

The chain is assembled from TRBV5-1 and TRBJ2-7; possibly the D gene is TRBD1, per 6 matching bases. The sequence derives from a man between 18 and 35 years old in good health. Sample: naive CD4+ T cells from blood. What this sample's cell subset or site label stands for: true naive CD4+ T cells. The CDR3 protein: CASSLDYRVKDF. The DNA reads as follows: TGCGCCAGCAGCTTGGACTACAGGGTAAAGGACTTC.